The 10 T cell receptor beta chains given below trace back to one sample, sequenced in a study of PD-L1 blockade in urothelial cancer. Sequencing was performed with immunoSEQ multiplex PCR; in TCRdb, only in-frame clones are kept and a portion is missing. The sample gives roughly 40,000 clones, around 80% of which show up once; about 15% is in the top ten. This sample comprised PBMCs, obtained around atezolizumab (anti-PD-L1) treatment. The receptor set was obtained from a man aged 55 to 69 with urothelial cancer.

V usage is TRBV30 and J usage is TRBJ2-5, with D unresolved. Germline lookup yields CDR1 GTSNPN and CDR2 SVGIG (reference sequence). V lost 1 base to trimming and J lost 4 bases, with 10 bases between them. This CDR3 is built from 13 residues. The chain's CDR3 is CAWSGALGETQYF. The CDR3 nucleotides are TGTGCCTGGAGTGGGGCGCTGGGAGAGACCCAGTACTTC.

This clone was detected once. This rearrangement joins TRBV5-4 to TRBJ2-2, with D possibly matching TRBD2 (5 bases). Germline V gene lookup returns CDR1 SGHNT and CDR2 YYREEE (reference sequence). V was shortened by 2 bases and J by 7 bases, with 6 bases between the two germline ends. The CDR3 consists of 12 residues. The CDR3 region is CASSFGGGELFF. The DNA of the CDR3 is TGTGCCAGCAGCTTCGGAGGCGGGGAGCTGTTTTTT.

The V gene is TRBV5-4, the J gene TRBJ1-6; a possible D gene is TRBD1 (5 bases). Trimming took 4 bases from V and 7 from J, leaving 18 bases between them. This CDR3 is built from 16 residues. The germline gives CDR1 SGHNT, CDR2 YYREEE (reference sequence). CDR3 sequence reads: CASSPIPAGENSPLHF. DNA for the CDR3: TGTGCCAGCAGCCCGATCCCCGCGGGGGAAAATTCACCCCTCCACTTT.

This rearrangement joins TRBV18 to TRBJ1-1, with TRBD1 matching 9 bases. Trimming took 7 bases from V and 6 from J; bases not matched to a gene: 6. The V gene's germline CDR1 is KGHSH and CDR2 LQKENI. This CDR3 is 13 amino acids long. The DNA of the CDR3 is TGTGCCAGCTACGGACAGGGGCGATCTGAAGCTTTCTTT. The encoded protein is CASYGQGRSEAFF.

The V call is TRBV6-1, the J call TRBJ2-7, with 9 bases aligning to TRBD1. The V and J ends lost 4 bases and 4 bases, in that order; junction bases with no gene match: 8. The V gene's germline CDR1 is MNHNS and CDR2 SASEGT. The CDR3 runs to 15 residues. Here the CDR3 DNA reads TGTGCCAGCAGTGTATACAGGGGGCCCAAGTACGAGCAGTACTTC. Its translation is CASSVYRGPKYEQYF.

This rearrangement joins TRBV30 to TRBJ2-4; possibly TRBD1 for D (6 bases). The CDR3 runs to 13 residues. Germline V gives CDR1 GTSNPN, CDR2 SVGIG (reference sequence). The CDR3 DNA sequence: TGTGCATCGGACAGTATAGCCAAAAACATTCAGTACTTC. This translates into CASDSIAKNIQYF.

The chain combines TRBV5-1 with TRBJ1-2; the match to TRBD1 covers 9 bases. CDR1 and CDR2 from the germline V gene are SGHRS and YFSETQ. This CDR3 is 14 amino acids long. V shed 4 bases and J 5 bases; nucleotides not matched to a gene: 6. Here the CDR3 DNA reads TGCGCCAGCAGCCCCACGACAGGGGGTTATGGCTACACCTTC. Encoded protein: CASSPTTGGYGYTF.

The chain uses TRBV7-8 and TRBJ2-2; TRBD1 matches at 7 bases. This CDR3 comprises 16 residues. Trimming at V came to 5 bases and at J to 5 bases, leaving 11 bases not matched to a gene. In germline, CDR1 is SGHVS, CDR2 FQNEAQ. The CDR3 reads CASSLRDRMLTGELFF. CDR3 sequence (DNA): TGTGCCAGCAGCCTCCGGGACAGAATGTTGACCGGGGAGCTGTTTTTT. Full variable domain (remainder filled in from reference TRBV7-8 and TRBJ2-2): GAGVSQSPRYKVAKRGQDVALRCDPISGHVSLFWYQQALGQGPEFLTYFQNEAQLDKSGLPSDRFFAERPEGSVSTLKIQRTQQEDSAVYLCASSLRDRMLTGELFFGEGSRLTVL.

This chain links TRBV11-3 with TRBJ2-2, with D perhaps TRBD1 (6 bases). The V end lost 5 bases, the J end lost 4 bases, and 11 bases lay between the germline ends. This CDR3 contains 14 residues. From germline, CDR1 is SGHNT and CDR2 YENEEA. The CDR3 loop reads CASSKQGSTGELFF. The CDR3 DNA reads TGTGCCAGCAGCAAACAGGGTAGCACCGGGGAGCTGTTTTTT.

The count of this clone is one. CDR3 in DNA: TGTGCCACCAGCAGCCCTGGGACTTTCGGGGAAAACATTCAGTACTTC. This gives the protein CATSSPGTFGENIQYF. The V and J genes are TRBV15 and TRBJ2-4, with D maybe TRBD2 (6 bases). The germline V gene has CDR1 LNHNV and CDR2 YYDKDF (reference sequence). There are 16 residues in the CDR3. Deletions cut 3 bases from V and 5 bases from J, with 17 bases between.